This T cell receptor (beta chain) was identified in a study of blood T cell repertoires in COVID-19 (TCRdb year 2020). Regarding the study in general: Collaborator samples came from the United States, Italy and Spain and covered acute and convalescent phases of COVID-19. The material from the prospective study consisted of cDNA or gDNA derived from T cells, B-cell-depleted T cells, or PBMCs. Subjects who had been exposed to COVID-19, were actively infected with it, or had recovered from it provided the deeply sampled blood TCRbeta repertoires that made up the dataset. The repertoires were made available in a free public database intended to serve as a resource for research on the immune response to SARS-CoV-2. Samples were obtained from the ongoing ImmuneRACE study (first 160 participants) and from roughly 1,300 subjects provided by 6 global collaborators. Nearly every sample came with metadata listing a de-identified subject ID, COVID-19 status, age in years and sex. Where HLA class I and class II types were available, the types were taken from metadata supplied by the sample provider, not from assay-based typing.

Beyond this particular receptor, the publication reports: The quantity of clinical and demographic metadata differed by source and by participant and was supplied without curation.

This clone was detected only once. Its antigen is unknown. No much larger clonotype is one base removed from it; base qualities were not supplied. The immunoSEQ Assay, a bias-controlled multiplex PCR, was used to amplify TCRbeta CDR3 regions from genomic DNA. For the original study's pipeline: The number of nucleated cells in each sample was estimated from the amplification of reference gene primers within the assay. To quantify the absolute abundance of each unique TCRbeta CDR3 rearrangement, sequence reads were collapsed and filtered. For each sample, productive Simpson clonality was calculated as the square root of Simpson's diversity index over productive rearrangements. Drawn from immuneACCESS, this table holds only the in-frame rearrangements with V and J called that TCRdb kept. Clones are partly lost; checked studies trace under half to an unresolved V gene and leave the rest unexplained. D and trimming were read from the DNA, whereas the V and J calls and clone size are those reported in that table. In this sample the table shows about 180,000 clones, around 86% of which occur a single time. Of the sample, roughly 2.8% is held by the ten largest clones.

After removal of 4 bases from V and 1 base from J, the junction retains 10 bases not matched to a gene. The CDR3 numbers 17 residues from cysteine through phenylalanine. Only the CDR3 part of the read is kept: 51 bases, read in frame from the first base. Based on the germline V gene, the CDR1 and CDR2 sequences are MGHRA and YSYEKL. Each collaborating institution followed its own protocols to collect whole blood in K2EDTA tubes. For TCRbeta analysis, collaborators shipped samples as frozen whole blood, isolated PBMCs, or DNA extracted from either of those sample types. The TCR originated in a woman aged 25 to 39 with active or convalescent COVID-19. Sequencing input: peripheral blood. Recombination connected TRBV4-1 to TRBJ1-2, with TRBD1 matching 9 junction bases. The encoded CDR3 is CASSRNAGTGNNYGYTF. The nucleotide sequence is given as TGCGCCAGCAGCCGAAACGCCGGGACAGGGAATAACTATGGCTACACCTTC.